This T cell receptor (beta chain) was captured in a study of blood T cell repertoires in COVID-19. The overall study: The samples span acute and convalescent COVID-19 from the United States, Italy and Spain. PBMCs, B-cell-depleted T cells, or T cells provided the cDNA or gDNA that made up the material.

Authors' analysis steps: Estimates of nucleated cell counts were drawn from the amplification of reference gene primers. Clones were read by immunoSEQ multiplex PCR, and TCRdb kept only the in-frame ones, dropping some. V, J and clone size were drawn from that table, and D and trimming were deduced from the DNA. The table includes about 100,000 clones, under 75% detected once. The CDR3 runs to 15 residues. Germline CDR1 is MNHEY and CDR2 is SVGAGI. V was cut by 10 bases and J by 0 bases, with 15 bases left in between. The sequence derives from a man of 80 years or more with acute or convalescent COVID-19. Sequencing used peripheral blood. The chain employs TRBV6-5 and TRBJ2-2; the D gene is possibly TRBD2 (6 bases). CDR3 DNA sequence: TGTGCCACTCGTCGTGGGACTTCGAACACCGGGGAGCTGTTTTTT. Protein: CATRRGTSNTGELFF.